The 3 T cell receptor beta chains below come from one sample, sequenced in a study of CD8+ T cells in alopecia areata. Treatment denoted: oral pan-JAK inhibitor, 5-10 mg twice daily. Extracted RNA was reverse transcribed, and the resulting cDNA served as sequencing template. The protocol was immunoSEQ multiplex PCR, while the TCRdb copy is restricted to in-frame clones and leaves out a portion. The sample has more than 130,000 clones, 80% to 90% seen once. The starting material was CD8+ T cells sorted from blood, obtained at week 4, from a patient treated with tofacitinib. The receptor source for this set is a human donor with alopecia areata.

In its sample, this clone was seen a few times. The chain joins TRBV27 to TRBJ2-1, with 11 bases identical to TRBD2. This CDR3 contains 15 residues. With 2 bases clipped from V and 7 bases from J, the junction kept 4 bases outside the gene matches. CDR1 is MNHEY, CDR2 SMNVEV, per germline (reference sequence). This CDR3 reads CASSLVASGGNEQFF. DNA of the CDR3: TGTGCCAGCAGTTTAGTCGCTAGCGGGGGGAATGAGCAGTTCTTC.

The chain carries TRBV7-6 and TRBJ1-6; 8 positions agree with TRBD1. The CDR3 sequence is 16 residues long. Germline V gene lookup returns CDR1 SGHVS and CDR2 FNYEAQ. Germline trimming cut 5 bases from V and 10 bases from J; bases unmatched to any gene: 13. The CDR3 coding sequence is TGTGCCAGCAGCCTAGAAGATCGGACAGGGAACTCACCCCTCCACTTT. This encodes CASSLEDRTGNSPLHF.

This chain uses TRBV4-2 with TRBJ2-1; D is undetermined. The CDR3 extends over 15 amino acids. Germline V lookup: CDR1 LGHNA, CDR2 YNFKEQ. The germline V and J ends were trimmed by 1 base and 0 bases, with 7 bases remaining between them. The CDR3 sequence: CASSQVGSSYNEQFF. The CDR3 DNA is TGTGCCAGCAGCCAAGTAGGAAGCTCCTACAATGAGCAGTTCTTC.